The text below deals with one T cell receptor beta chain. Germline CDR1 is SGHTA and CDR2 is FQGNSA. The CDR3 extends over 12 amino acids. The ends were cut back, 4 bases at V and 5 bases at J, with 6 bases in the middle. This entry comes from a study of blood T cell repertoires in COVID-19. Overall study context: Donors in the United States, Italy and Spain gave samples during acute or convalescent COVID-19. PBMCs, B-cell-depleted T cells, or T cells provided the cDNA or gDNA that made up the material.

Those enrolled in Seattle joined during active infection and were followed longitudinally afterward. Original processing methods: Estimation of nucleated cell counts was performed using reference gene primer amplification. Clones were read by immunoSEQ multiplex PCR, and TCRdb kept only the in-frame ones, dropping some. V and J calls and clone size are copied from that table; D and trimming were computed from the DNA. The sample carries under 70,000 clones, approximately 90% recorded once. The receptor was derived from a woman in her fifties or sixties with COVID-19, enrolled during active disease. The specimen was peripheral blood. This chain joins TRBV7-2 and TRBJ1-5, with D perhaps TRBD1 (5 bases). The CDR3 DNA sequence: TGTGCCAGCAGCTCAGGGTATCAGCCCCAGCATTTT. This codes for CASSSGYQPQHF.